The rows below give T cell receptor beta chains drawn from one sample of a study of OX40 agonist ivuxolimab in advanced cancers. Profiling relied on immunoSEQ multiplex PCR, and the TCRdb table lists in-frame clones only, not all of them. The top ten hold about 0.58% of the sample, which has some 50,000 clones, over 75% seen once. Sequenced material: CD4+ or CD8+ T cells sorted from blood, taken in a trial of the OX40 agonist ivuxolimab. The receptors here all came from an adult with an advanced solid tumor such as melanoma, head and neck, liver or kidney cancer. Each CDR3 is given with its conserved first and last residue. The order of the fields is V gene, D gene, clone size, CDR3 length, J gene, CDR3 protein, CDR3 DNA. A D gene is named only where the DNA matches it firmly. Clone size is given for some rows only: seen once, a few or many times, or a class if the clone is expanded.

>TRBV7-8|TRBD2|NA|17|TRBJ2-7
CASSRAPSTSGFYEQYF
TGTGCCAGCAGCAGAGCCCCCTCGACTAGCGGGTTCTACGAGCAGTACTTC
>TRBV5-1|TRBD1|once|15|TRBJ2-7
CASSFFPDRADEQYF
TGCGCCAGCAGCTTCTTCCCGGACAGGGCTGACGAGCAGTACTTC
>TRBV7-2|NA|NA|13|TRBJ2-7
CASSLGPRYEQYF
TGTGCCAGCAGCCTGGGACCACGCTACGAGCAGTACTTC
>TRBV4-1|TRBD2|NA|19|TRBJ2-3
CASSQVPGLAGATGDTQYF
TGCGCCAGCAGCCAAGTGCCGGGACTAGCGGGAGCGACGGGCGATACGCAGTATTTT
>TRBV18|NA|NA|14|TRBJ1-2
CASSRGDAGYGYTF
TGTGCCAGCTCGAGGGGGGACGCCGGCTATGGCTACACCTTC
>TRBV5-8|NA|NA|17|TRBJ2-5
CASSLYWSPTRAGTQYF
TGTGCCAGCAGCTTGTATTGGAGCCCTACTAGAGCAGGGACCCAGTACTTC
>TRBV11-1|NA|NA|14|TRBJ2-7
CASSLSSGTYEQYF
TGTGCCAGCAGCTTATCGTCGGGCACCTACGAGCAGTACTTC
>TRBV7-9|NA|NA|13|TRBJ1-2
CASSSAGPYGYTF
TGTGCCAGCAGCTCGGCAGGGCCCTATGGCTACACCTTC
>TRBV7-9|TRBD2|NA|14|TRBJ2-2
CASSFSGSGGELFF
TGTGCCAGCAGCTTTAGCGGGAGTGGCGGGGAGCTGTTTTTT
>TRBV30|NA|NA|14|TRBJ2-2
CAWSVRLSTGELFF
TGTGCCTGGAGTGTACGGCTGAGCACCGGGGAGCTGTTTTTT
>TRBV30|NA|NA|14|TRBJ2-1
CAWRPGARYNEQFF
TGTGCCTGGCGCCCAGGAGCTCGTTACAATGAGCAGTTCTTC
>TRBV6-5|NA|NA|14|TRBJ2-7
CASRPTGRNYEQYF
TGTGCCAGCAGACCAACGGGACGGAACTACGAGCAGTACTTC
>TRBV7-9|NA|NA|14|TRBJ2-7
CASSSFSPGYEQYF
TGTGCCAGCAGCTCATTCAGCCCCGGCTACGAGCAGTACTTC